This TCR beta chain is from a study of OX40 agonist ivuxolimab in advanced cancers. For context, the study as a whole: Ivuxolimab was a fully human IgG2 agonistic monoclonal antibody targeting the costimulatory receptor OX40 (CD134). Intravenous ivuxolimab was administered to patients every 2 weeks at six dose levels: 0.01, 0.1, 0.3, 1.5, 3 and 10 mg/kg. Of the approximately 53 patients in dose escalation, 19 had hepatocellular carcinoma, some 15 had melanoma, 9 had renal cell carcinoma and 9 had head and neck cancer. In the dose-escalation cohort, 82.7% of patients were male, and the mean age was around 60 years, with a range of roughly 20 to 85. Patients were allowed to have had prior anti-PD-1, anti-PD-L1 or anti-CTLA-4 therapy, and 40% of the dose-escalation patients had previously received checkpoint inhibitors. Partial responses occurred in three dose-escalation patients: two with cutaneous melanoma and one with hepatocellular carcinoma. Peripheral TCRbeta sequencing was intended to test whether TCR sequence diversity was altered and clonal T-cell expansion was caused by ivuxolimab. The monotherapy dose-escalation portion (N = 52 patients) of the phase I ivuxolimab trial is reported in the paper. Overall study results and their limits: Clonal expansion of both CD4+ and CD8+ blood T cells was observed from baseline to week 6 at doses 0.1 to 3.0 mg/kg. Which antigens the clonally expanded peripheral T cells were specific for was not determined. In the 0.1-3.0 mg/kg groups, partial responders were among the patients with the lowest normalized peripheral clonal expansion, particularly in CD8+ T cells. Low levels of normalized T-cell clonal expansion were also shown by some nonresponding patients. After ivuxolimab, more expanded clones were found on average in CD8+ T cells than in CD4+ T cells.

Turning to this clone: Its antigen remains undetermined. It has no much larger one-base neighbor in the sample; base qualities were not kept.

The trial excluded patients who had a history of autoimmune disease or who were on systemic immunosuppression. In every dose cohort, peripheral blood was drawn for TCR sequencing at baseline, cycle 4 day 1, and cycle 7 day 1. The samples were drawn from a first-in-human, open-label, multicenter phase I dose-escalation trial of ivuxolimab. Adults with locally advanced or metastatic melanoma, renal cell, hepatocellular, or head and neck squamous cell carcinoma were enrolled in the trial. Before TCR sequencing, CD4+ T cells and CD8+ T cells from peripheral blood were sorted into separate populations. The germline V gene specifies MNHEY as CDR1 and SVGAGI as CDR2. At the junction V is shortened by 5 bases and J by 2 bases; bases outside the gene matches: 3. Taken from cysteine to phenylalanine, the CDR3 has 14 residues. The entry retains the CDR3 DNA only, 42 bases that are in frame from base 1. To sequence the TCRbeta CDR3 region, genomic DNA was isolated from the sorted cells. The immunoSEQ Assay was used to sequence the TCRbeta CDR3 regions. TCRdb took over this immuneACCESS table, retaining in-frame rearrangements with V and J assigned. Such tables are incomplete; in checked studies, under half of the missing clones stem from an unresolved V gene, and the remainder is unexplained. This sample gives 70,000 to 75,000 clones in total; about four fifths of them show up just once. Around 5% of the sample goes to the ten largest clones.

Here the chain combines TRBV6-5 and TRBJ2-7; 10 of the junction bases match TRBD2. The specimen comprised CD4+ or CD8+ T cells sorted from blood, sampled in a trial of the OX40 agonist ivuxolimab. The sequence was obtained from an adult with an advanced solid tumor such as melanoma, head and neck, liver or kidney cancer. The CDR3 sequence is CASSRLAGTYEQYF. The DNA sequence is TGTGCCAGCAGTCGACTAGCGGGCACCTACGAGCAGTACTTC.